Below are 29 T cell receptor beta chains sequenced from a single sample in a study of tumor and adjacent non-tumor tissue in lung cancer. RNA was extracted from bulk tissue without any cell sorting. TCRbeta libraries were built with three rounds of nested PCR, modified from ARM-PCR. Using its own MiXCR run on the multiplex PCR reads, TCRdb lists one record per CDR3 protein. The table records 200,000 to 250,000 distinct CDR3 sequences, about 71% of them present only once. Sequenced: lung tumor tissue. The receptors stem from a man between 60 and 70 years old with non-small cell lung cancer.

The chain combines TRBV11-2 with TRBJ2-3; 10 nucleotides line up with TRBD2. From germline, CDR1 is SGHAT and CDR2 FQNNGV. V was clipped by 10 bases and J by 11 bases; unmatched bases: 15. The CDR3 sequence is 14 residues long. Written as DNA, the CDR3 is TGTGCCATCAGTTTTCTAGCGGGGGCCGTTCAGCAGTATTTT. Protein: CAISFLAGAVQQYF.

This clonotype came up a few times. The J gene is TRBJ2-1, the V gene TRBV7-9; 10 nucleotides match TRBD1. This CDR3 region has 17 residues. Germline V CDR1 and CDR2: SEHNR, FQNEAQ (reference sequence). The V segment lost 0 bases and the J segment 1 base; nucleotides outside the gene matches: 3. CDR3 protein: CASSLARGQGSYNEQFF. The DNA of the CDR3 is TGTGCCAGCAGCTTAGCGAGGGGACAGGGGTCCTACAATGAGCAGTTCTTC.

Regarding this clonotype: The missing conserved phenylalanine or tryptophan at the end of this CDR3 makes a read error likely. The V and J genes are TRBV29-1 and TRBJ1-6; 7 nucleotides agree with TRBD1. This CDR3 contains 15 residues. Germline V gene data show CDR1 as SQVTM and CDR2 as ANQGSEA. In nucleotides, the CDR3 is TGCAGCGCTCTAATGGACAGGCCTCGTAATTCACTCCTCCACATT. This codes for CSALMDRPRNSLLHI.

Concerning this clonotype: This likely comes from a read error, as the CDR3 has no conserved phenylalanine or tryptophan at its end. This sequence joins TRBV20-1 and TRBJ1-1; D is ambiguous. Germline CDR1 reads DFQATT; CDR2 reads SNEGSKA (reference sequence). CDR3 length equals 12 residues. Trimming took off 4 bases at V and 0 bases at J, with 6 bases between the two ends. CDR3 nucleotide sequence: TGCAGTGCTATACGGGTGAACACTGAAGCTTTCTTA. This sequence encodes CSAIRVNTEAFL.

The genes are TRBV30 and TRBJ1-5; TRBD1 agrees at 9 bases. The germline V gene encodes CDR1 GTSNPN and CDR2 SVGIG (reference sequence). The ends lost 0 bases at V and 6 bases at J; junction bases unmatched: 9. The CDR3 has 16 residues. The CDR3 DNA sequence: TGTGCCTGGAGTGTCTCCTCGGGACAGGGAATTCAGCCCCAGCATTTT. Amino acid sequence: CAWSVSSGQGIQPQHF.

In this sample, this clonotype turned up many times. The V and J genes are TRBV6-5 and TRBJ1-5, with a possible D match to TRBD1 (5 bases). Germline lookup yields CDR1 MNHEY and CDR2 SVGAGI. This CDR3 region has 13 residues. V was cut by 6 bases and J by 6 bases, with 12 bases left in between. CDR3 sequence (DNA): TGTGCCAGCAGCTCCGGGACGATTCAGCCCCAGCATTTT. Protein: CASSSGTIQPQHF.

Turning to this clonotype: A read error may produce the germline difference seen at one junction end. The V and J genes are TRBV11-2 and TRBJ2-5, with D perhaps TRBD1 or TRBD2 (5 bases each). The CDR3 runs 14 residues. Germline CDR1 and CDR2: SGHAT and FQNNGV. CDR3 sequence (DNA): TGTACCAGCAGCGTCGGGGCACTCGGGGAGACCCAGTACTTC. Its translation: CTSSVGALGETQYF.

Of note for this clonotype: The CDR3 ends on some other residue instead of the conserved phenylalanine or tryptophan, so this is likely a read error. No DNA is shown, since the ends of the CDR3 on it are uncertain; the CDR3 is the one TCRdb lists. The CDR3 loop is CANRRGQGATSNQPQHS. The rearrangement links TRBV6-5 to TRBJ1-5; the table's D call TRBD1 went unverified against the DNA. The CDR3 comprises 17 residues, both ends counted. Germline loops: CDR1 MNHEY, CDR2 SVGAGI.

In this sample, this clonotype turned up a few times. CDR3 DNA sequence: TGCAGTGCTAGAGTTCGGGACAGGCCGATGAACACTGAAGCTTTCTTT. Amino acids: CSARVRDRPMNTEAFF. J is TRBJ1-1 and V is TRBV20-1; 8 bases match TRBD1. The germline CDR1 and CDR2 sequences are DFQATT and SNEGSKA (reference sequence). The CDR3 consists of 16 residues. The V gene end was trimmed by 1 base and the J gene end by 0 bases; junction bases not matched to a gene: 7.

In the case of this clonotype: A single base separates this from a much larger clone, so it may be a read error. The chain couples TRBV12-3 or TRBV12-4 to TRBJ1-2; TRBD1 agrees at 8 bases. The CDR3 is made up of 13 amino acids. The CDR3 nucleotides are TGTGCCTGCAGTTCGGACAGGGCTTATGGCTACACCTTC. It codes for CACSSDRAYGYTF.

This clonotype came up many times. This chain uses TRBV4-1 with TRBJ2-7; no firm D call. Trimming took 4 bases from V and 7 from J, leaving 14 bases between them. The CDR3 consists of 13 residues. Per germline, CDR1 MGHRA and CDR2 YSYEKL. The CDR3 here is CASSRTNYEEQYF. The CDR3, as DNA: TGCGCCAGCAGCCGAACAAACTACGAAGAGCAGTACTTC.

The V call is TRBV7-8, the J call TRBJ1-1; D not resolved. The CDR3 has 14 residues. The V and J ends lost 0 bases and 2 bases respectively, with 7 bases between them. Germline values: CDR1 SGHVS, CDR2 FQNEAQ. The CDR3 nucleotides are TGTGCCAGCAGCTTAGCCGAGCCCAACACTGAAGCTTTCTTT. This translates into CASSLAEPNTEAFF.

V gene TRBV4-2 combines with J gene TRBJ1-4; no clear D gene. The germline V gene has CDR1 LGHNA and CDR2 YNFKEQ. This CDR3 is 16 amino acids long. Trimming stripped 4 bases from V and 7 bases from J, with 19 bases between. As DNA, the CDR3 is TGTGCCAGCAGCCCAAGCGCAGGTGGGGTTACTGAAAAACTGTTTTTT. It translates to CASSPSAGGVTEKLFF.

The gene calls are TRBV11-3 and TRBJ2-2; D is perhaps TRBD1 (6 bases). The CDR3 covers 14 residues. The V end was cut by 1 base, the J end by 5 bases, with 8 bases between. Germline-derived CDR1 and CDR2 are SGHNT and YENEEA. CDR3 DNA: TGTGCCAGCAGCTTAGTAGGGGGAACCGGGGAGCTGTTTTTT. It is translated as CASSLVGGTGELFF.

The table lists this clonotype with a count of one. The limits of the CDR3 on the DNA are not certain, so only TCRdb's listed CDR3 is given. CDR3 sequence: CASSLVGRGTEACF. The chain has TRBV11-2 and TRBJ1-1. With termini counted, the CDR3 has 14 amino acids. CDR1 is SGHAT and CDR2 is FQNNGV in the germline V gene.

With regard to this clonotype: The junction and the germline gene differ at one end; a read error may be behind it. The chain has TRBV10-3 and TRBJ2-7; 10 positions agree with TRBD2. Per germline, CDR1 ENHRY and CDR2 SYGVKD. This CDR3 comprises 13 residues. The CDR3 region has the DNA TGTGCCATCAGCAGCGGGGGGGCGAGGGAGCTGTACTTC. Protein product: CAISSGGARELYF.

Regarding this clonotype: Mismatch with germline at one junction end may stem from a read error. The chain joins TRBV28 to TRBJ1-1, with unresolved D. The CDR3 is made up of 11 amino acids. Germline V CDR1 and CDR2: MDHEN, SYDVKM. The CDR3 sequence: CAISFKSHAFF. The CDR3 nucleotides are TGTGCCATCAGTTTTAAATCACATGCTTTCTTT.

On this clonotype itself: An end of the junction differs from the germline gene, which may be a read error. CDR3 loop: CASSDSTGMNIETFF. The CDR3, as DNA: TGCGCCAGCAGTGATTCGACAGGGATGAACATTGAAACTTTCTTT. The chain couples TRBV10-1 to TRBJ1-1, with 7 bases lining up with TRBD1. Germline-derived CDR1 and CDR2 are WNHNN and SYGVQD (reference sequence). CDR3 length: 15 residues.

The chain recombines TRBV11-1 with TRBJ1-4; D not resolved. Germline V gene sequence: CDR1 SGHAT, CDR2 FQDESV (reference sequence). The CDR3 runs to 14 residues. The ends were cut back, 4 bases at V and 13 bases at J, with 19 bases in the middle. Here the CDR3 reads CASSSRGWGERLFF. CDR3 in DNA: TGTGCCAGCAGCTCCCGGGGATGGGGTGAGAGACTGTTTTTT.

To note about this clonotype: Without the conserved terminal phenylalanine or tryptophan, this CDR3 likely stems from a read error. The chain uses TRBV24-1 and TRBJ2-5, with D tentatively TRBD2 (5 bases). The germline gives CDR1 KGHDR, CDR2 SFDVKD. This CDR3 region has 13 residues. The chain's CDR3 is CATSEGLGETQYL. The CDR3 bases are TGCGCCACCAGTGAAGGACTCGGGGAGACCCAGTACCTC.

A word on this clonotype: A much larger clone is a single base away; this may be a read error. The V call is TRBV29-1, the J call TRBJ2-7; no clear D gene. Germline-derived CDR1 and CDR2 are SQVTM and ANQGSEA. V dropped 3 bases and J dropped 2 bases, with 8 bases sitting between them. The CDR3 sequence is 12 residues long. The CDR3 region is CSVETETYEQYF. The CDR3 bases are TGCAGCGTTGAGACTGAAACCTACGAGCAGTACTTC.

In this sample, this clonotype turned up many times. The chain has TRBV20-1 and TRBJ2-1; a possible D gene is TRBD2 (6 bases). The CDR3 spans 15 residues. Looked up from germline, CDR1 is DFQATT and CDR2 is SNEGSKA (reference sequence). Trimming took off 6 bases at V and 7 bases at J, with 22 bases between the two ends. The DNA of the CDR3 is TGCAGTGCCAGGGTACCCGGGGGTTCTGGTAATGAGCAGTTCTTC. Amino acid sequence: CSARVPGGSGNEQFF.

Regarding this clonotype: This sequence may be a read error, since a much larger clone differs from it by one base. The chain links TRBV6-1 to TRBJ1-2, with unresolved D. The CDR3 extends over 13 amino acids. Germline values: CDR1 MNHNS, CDR2 SASEGT. CDR3 protein: CVSTPASSYGYTF. CDR3 sequence (DNA): TGTGTCAGCACGCCGGCGAGCTCGTATGGCTACACCTTC.

Note on this clonotype: This clone may be a read error of a much larger clone one base away. The chain uses TRBV20-1 and TRBJ1-5; TRBD1 matches at 7 bases. Germline CDR1 reads DFQATT; CDR2 reads SNEGSKA (reference sequence). The length of the CDR3 is 14 residues. CDR3 DNA: TGCAGTGCTAGAGAGCGGACAGGCAATCATCCCCAGCATTTT. Its protein is CSARERTGNHPQHF.

This clonotype was detected only a few times. The genes are TRBV4-2 and TRBJ2-7; 12 nucleotides align to TRBD1. The CDR3 sequence is 15 residues long. The trim removed 3 bases at V and 4 bases at J, leaving 4 bases unmatched. Germline CDR1 and CDR2: LGHNA and YNFKEQ. CDR3 bases: TGTGCCAGCAGCCAGGGGACAGGGGGCTCTTACGAGCAGTACTTC. Its protein product is CASSQGTGGSYEQYF.

This clonotype was recorded a few times. This may stem from a read error, because a much larger clone lies one nucleotide away. The chain combines TRBV11-3 with TRBJ1-4; D may be TRBD1 (6 bases). Between the trimmed V and J ends, which lost 0 bases and 6 bases, there was a span of 11 bases. Germline V gene data show CDR1 as SGHNT and CDR2 as YENEEA. The CDR3 totals 15 residues. The CDR3 DNA follows: TGTGCCAGCAGCTTAGACGGGGGCGCGGATGAAAAACTGTTTTTT. The encoded protein is CASSLDGGADEKLFF.

This clonotype was detected a few times. The chain joins TRBV28 to TRBJ1-1; D remains ambiguous. CDR1 is MDHEN and CDR2 is SYDVKM in the germline V gene. CDR3 size: 12 residues. V lost 6 bases to trimming and J lost 0 bases, with 5 bases between them. DNA of the CDR3: TGTGCCAGCAGCGTCTTGAACACTGAAGCTTTCTTT. Protein sequence: CASSVLNTEAFF.

Note on this clonotype: No conserved phenylalanine or tryptophan ends this CDR3, so it is likely a read error. No DNA is shown, since the ends of the CDR3 on it are uncertain; the CDR3 is the one TCRdb lists. The V gene is TRBV11-2, the J gene TRBJ1-6; the table gives TRBD1 as D, unverified against the DNA. Germline CDR1 and CDR2: SGHAT and FQNNGV. The CDR3 is 14 residues long, ends included. This chain's CDR3 is CASAEQGGRFTPPL.

In the case of this clonotype: One junction end does not reproduce the germline sequence, and a read error may be involved. The CDR3 nucleotides read TGTGCCAGCAACCCTGGGGGCAGGGGAACGGACGAGCAGGACTTC. Translation gives CASNPGGRGTDEQDF. The genes are TRBV6-5 and TRBJ2-7; possibly TRBD1 for D (6 bases). Per the germline V gene, CDR1 is MNHEY and CDR2 is SVGAGI. The CDR3 has 15 residues.